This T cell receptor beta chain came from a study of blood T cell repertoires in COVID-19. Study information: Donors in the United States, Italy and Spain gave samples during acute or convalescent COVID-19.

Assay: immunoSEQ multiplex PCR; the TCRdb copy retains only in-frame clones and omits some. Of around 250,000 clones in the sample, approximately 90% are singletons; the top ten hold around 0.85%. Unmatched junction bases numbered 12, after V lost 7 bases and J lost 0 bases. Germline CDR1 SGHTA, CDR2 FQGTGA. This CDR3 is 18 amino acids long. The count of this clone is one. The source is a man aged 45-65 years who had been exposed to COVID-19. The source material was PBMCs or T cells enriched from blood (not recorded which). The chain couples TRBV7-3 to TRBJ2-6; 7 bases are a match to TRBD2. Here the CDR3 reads CASTRGVGPNSGANVLTF. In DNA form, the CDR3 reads TGTGCCAGCACACGGGGGGTGGGCCCCAACTCTGGGGCCAACGTCCTGACTTTC.